This T cell receptor beta chain emerged from a study of blood T cell repertoires in COVID-19. CDR1 is SGHNT, CDR2 YYREEE, per germline (reference sequence). The CDR3 has 16 residues. The trim removed 4 bases at V and 4 bases at J, leaving 10 bases unmatched. TCRdb keeps only in-frame clones here, not all; method: immunoSEQ multiplex PCR. The sample shows 650,000 to 800,000 clones, 75% to 90% of them seen only once. The chain recombines TRBV5-4 with TRBJ2-7; 11 positions agree with TRBD2. The sample comprised peripheral blood. The source is a woman between 18 and 29 years old with acute or convalescent COVID-19. The CDR3: CASSGGPGLAAYEQYF. For the CDR3, the DNA is TGTGCCAGCAGCGGAGGCCCGGGACTAGCGGCTTACGAGCAGTACTTC.